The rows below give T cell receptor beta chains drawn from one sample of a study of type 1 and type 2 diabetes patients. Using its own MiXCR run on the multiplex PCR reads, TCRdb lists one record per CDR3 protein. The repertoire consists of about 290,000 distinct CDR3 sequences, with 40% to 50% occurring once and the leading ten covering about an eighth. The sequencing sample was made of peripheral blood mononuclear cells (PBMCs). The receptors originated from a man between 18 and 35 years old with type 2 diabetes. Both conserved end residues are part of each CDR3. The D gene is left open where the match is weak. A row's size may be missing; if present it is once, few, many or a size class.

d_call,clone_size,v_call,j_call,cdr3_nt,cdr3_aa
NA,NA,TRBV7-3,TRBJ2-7,TGTGCCAGCAGCTTAAGGCTGGGGGAGCAGTACTTC,CASSLRLGEQYF
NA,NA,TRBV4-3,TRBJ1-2,TGCGCCAGCAGCCAAGATCAAGGTCAGGGATTTGGCTACACCTTC,CASSQDQGQGFGYTF
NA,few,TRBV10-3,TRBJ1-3,TGTGCCACGAGTGACAGCTCTGGAAACACCATATATTTT,CATSDSSGNTIYF
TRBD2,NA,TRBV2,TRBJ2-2,TGTGCCAGCAGTGAACCCTCGACAGCGGGAGGGACCACCGGGGAGCTGTTTTTT,CASSEPSTAGGTTGELFF
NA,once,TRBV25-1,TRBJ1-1,TGTGCCAGCAGGAATCCGGGATCCCCTGAAGCTTTCTTT,CASRNPGSPEAFF
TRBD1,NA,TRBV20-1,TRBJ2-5,TGCAGTGGTATCGACAGGGGGGAGACCCAGTACTTC,CSGIDRGETQYF
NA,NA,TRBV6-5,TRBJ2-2,TGTGCCAGCATAGGTTGGGCTGTCGGGGAGCTGTTTTTT,CASIGWAVGELFF
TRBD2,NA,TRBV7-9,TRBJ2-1,TGTGCCAGCAGCTTAGCGCAAGGGACTAGCGTTGAGCAGTTCTTC,CASSLAQGTSVEQFF
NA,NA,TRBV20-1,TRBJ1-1,TGCAGTGCTAGATCAGCGGGGCAGGGCGGGAACACTGAAGCTTTCTTT,CSARSAGQGGNTEAFF
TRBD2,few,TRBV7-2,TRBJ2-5,TGTGCCAGCAGCCCTCGTCTAGCGGGAGGGTATCGACGCCAAGAGACCCAGTACTTC,CASSPRLAGGYRRQETQYF
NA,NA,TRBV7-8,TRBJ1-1,TGTGCCAGCAGCTCCCTTGGGGGCGAGTTCACTGAAGCTTTCTTT,CASSSLGGEFTEAFF
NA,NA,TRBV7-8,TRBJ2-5,TGTGCCAGCAGCTTAGGTGCGAGGAAGACCCAGTACTTC,CASSLGARKTQYF
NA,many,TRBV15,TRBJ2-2,TGTGCCTCACGGACGATGGAGAGGGACACCGGGGAGCTGTTTTTT,CASRTMERDTGELFF
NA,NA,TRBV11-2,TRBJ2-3,TGTGCCAGCAGCTTAGAACCCCTTCCCACAGATACGCAGTATTTT,CASSLEPLPTDTQYF
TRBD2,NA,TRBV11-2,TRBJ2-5,TGTGCCAGCAGCTTTGTAGCGGGTAAAGAGACCCAGTACTTC,CASSFVAGKETQYF
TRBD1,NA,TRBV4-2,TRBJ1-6,TGTGCCAGCAGCTTTGGGCAGGGGGCCCGAAATTCACCCCTCCACTTT,CASSFGQGARNSPLHF
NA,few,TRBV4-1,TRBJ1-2,TGCGCCAGCAGCCAAGATTTAGATGGCTACACCTTC,CASSQDLDGYTF